This T cell receptor (beta chain) was retrieved from a study of T cells in Graves' hyperthyroidism and ophthalmopathy. Background on the study: Prior to any treatment, at the point of initial diagnosis, peripheral blood was collected.

Authors of the study amplified TCR beta CDR3 regions from RNA transcripts. The study used the HTBI primer set for a first-round RT-PCR of the TCR CDR3. From the multiplex PCR reads, TCRdb called clonotypes with MiXCR, one entry per CDR3 protein. The repertoire includes hundreds of thousands of distinct CDR3 sequences, approximately 21% of them detected once, and around 64% sits in the top ten. The receptor was isolated from a young man with Graves' ophthalmopathy. Sequenced sample: blood.

The CDR3 bases are TGTGCCAGCAGCGTAGCCCCCGGGACAGATAAAGAAAAACTGTTTTTT. Amino acids: CASSVAPGTDKEKLFF. This chain joins TRBV9 and TRBJ1-4, with 7 nucleotides matching TRBD1. Germline CDR1 SGDLS, CDR2 YYNGEE. V was clipped by 0 bases and J by 8 bases; unmatched bases: 10. CDR3 size: 16 residues.